The 20 T cell receptor beta chains below all came from one sample that was sequenced in a study of beta chain features in type 1 diabetes. General study findings and limits: Across all four CD4+ subsets, people with type 1 diabetes showed modestly shorter TCRB CDR3s.

Antigens for these TCRs are unknown. Every isolated RNA sample was fully reverse transcribed, so sequencing captured expressed TCRB transcripts. Sequenced by immunoSEQ multiplex PCR; TCRdb stores in-frame clones only, minus some. Of about 710,000 clones listed, roughly 13% are singletons. The sequenced material came from naive CD4+ T cells from blood. These TCRs come from a man aged 18 to 29 with type 1 diabetes.

This clone occurred a few times. The CDR3 protein is CSSNLQGDYGYTF. The CDR3 DNA reads TGCAGCTCCAACCTACAGGGTGACTATGGCTACACCTTC. The chain has TRBV29-1 and TRBJ1-2; a weak D match, TRBD1 (6 bases). V was shortened by 8 bases and J by 3 bases, with 16 bases between the two germline ends. The CDR3 covers 13 residues. Germline assignment: CDR1 SQVTM and CDR2 ANQGSEA.

Only a few counts were recorded for this clone. This chain links TRBV4-3 with TRBJ1-6; D possibly corresponds to TRBD1 (5 bases). Germline V gives CDR1 LGHNA, CDR2 YSLEER. The CDR3 loop spans 16 amino acids. The germline V and J ends were trimmed by 0 bases and 9 bases, with 15 bases remaining between them. The CDR3 is CASSQEDILGGSPLHF. The DNA for the CDR3 is TGCGCCAGCAGCCAAGAGGACATTTTGGGAGGTTCACCCCTCCACTTT.

This chain connects TRBV15 to TRBJ2-7; D is unresolved. Germline values: CDR1 LNHNV, CDR2 YYDKDF (reference sequence). The CDR3 loop spans 15 amino acids. With 0 bases removed from V and 3 bases from J, the gap between germline ends came to 12 bases. The CDR3 reads CATSREKNANYEQYF. In DNA, the CDR3 is TGTGCCACCAGCAGAGAGAAGAACGCGAACTACGAGCAGTACTTC.

J is TRBJ1-1 and V is TRBV6-6; D not resolved. The CDR3 runs to 12 residues. Trimming removed 8 bases from V and 1 base from J, with 8 bases in between. CDR1 MNHNY and CDR2 SVGAGI come from the germline V gene (reference sequence). The CDR3 bases are TGTGCCAGCGGTAGGAAGAACACTGAAGCTTTCTTT. This gives the protein CASGRKNTEAFF.

This clone was counted only a few times. The chain uses TRBV21-1 and TRBJ1-5; TRBD1, the table's D call, lacks a check against the DNA. TRBV21-1 is a recognized pseudogene. This CDR3 region has 13 residues. The CDR3 DNA sequence: TGTGCCAGCAGCAAGACAGTCAATCAGCCCCAGCATTTT. Amino acids: CASSKTVNQPQHF.

This clone has only a few counts. The chain couples TRBV19 to TRBJ2-1, with D perhaps TRBD2 (5 bases). The V end was cut by 8 bases, the J end by 12 bases, with 17 bases between. The germline gives CDR1 LNHDA, CDR2 SQIVND (reference sequence). The CDR3 extends over 12 amino acids. CDR3 DNA sequence: TGTGCCAGTGGGAACGGCGGCGCGGGGCAGTTCTTC. Its protein product is CASGNGGAGQFF.

This clone was seen more than once but under ten times. This chain uses TRBV18 with TRBJ1-5; D might be TRBD1 (5 bases). This CDR3 region has 15 residues. V was trimmed by 4 bases and J by 7 bases, leaving 17 bases between them. Germline CDR1 is KGHSH and CDR2 is LQKENI. The CDR3 coding sequence is TGTGCCAGCTCACTATATGTTCAGGGAGACCAGCCCCAGCATTTT. As protein: CASSLYVQGDQPQHF. Variable domain in full (rest from reference TRBV18 and TRBJ1-5): NAGVMQNPRHLVRRRGQEARLRCSPMKGHSHVYWYRQLPEEGLKFMVYLQKENIIDESGMPKERFSAEFPKEGPSILRIQQVVRGDSAAYFCASSLYVQGDQPQHFGDGTRLSIL.

The chain joins TRBV29-1 to TRBJ2-6, with 8 bases that match TRBD1. CDR3 size: 16 residues. V shed 3 bases and J 4 bases; nucleotides not matched to a gene: 8. Germline-derived CDR1 and CDR2 are SQVTM and ANQGSEA. CDR3 sequence: CSVEQGARPGANVLTF. DNA for the CDR3: TGCAGCGTTGAGCAGGGGGCGCGCCCCGGGGCCAACGTCCTGACTTTC.

The CDR3 sequence is CAWSAGTGATTNEKLFF. The CDR3 region has the DNA TGTGCCTGGAGTGCCGGGACAGGGGCTACAACTAATGAAAAACTGTTTTTT. This rearrangement joins TRBV30 to TRBJ1-4, with TRBD1 matching 10 bases. CDR3 length equals 17 residues. V dropped 1 base and J dropped 0; count of bases not matched to a gene: 5. CDR1 is GTSNPN and CDR2 is SVGIG in the germline V gene (reference sequence).

In its sample, this clone was seen a few times. The chain joins TRBV30 to TRBJ1-5; unclear D gene. The CDR3 is 14 amino acids. Trimming took off 5 bases at V and 2 bases at J, with 13 bases between the two ends. Germline CDR1 GTSNPN, CDR2 SVGIG (reference sequence). DNA for the CDR3: TGTGCCTGGTCCCGACGGCTGCGCAATCAGCCCCAGCATTTT. This codes for CAWSRRLRNQPQHF.

The V call is TRBV6-1, the J call TRBJ2-4; 9 bases line up with TRBD1. The CDR3 covers 13 residues. Germline lookup yields CDR1 MNHNS and CDR2 SASEGT. The J segment lost 7 bases and the V segment lost 5 bases, leaving 3 bases of the junction unmatched. The CDR3: CASSRDRENIQYF. The CDR3 nucleotides read TGTGCCAGCAGTCGGGACAGGGAGAACATTCAGTACTTC.

The chain joins TRBV5-4 to TRBJ2-5, with 8 bases lining up with TRBD2. The germline V gene has CDR1 SGHNT and CDR2 YYREEE (reference sequence). With V trimmed by 1 base and J by 0 bases, 2 bases remained unmatched. The CDR3 has 15 amino acids. As DNA, the CDR3 is TGTGCCAGCAGCTTGCAGCGGGGGAACCAAGAGACCCAGTACTTC. It yields the protein CASSLQRGNQETQYF.

The table lists this clone with a few counts. The V gene is TRBV28, the J gene TRBJ1-3; TRBD1 might be the D (6 bases). The V end was cut by 6 bases, the J end by 0 bases, with 9 bases between. The CDR3 is made up of 14 amino acids. Germline values: CDR1 MDHEN, CDR2 SYDVKM. CDR3 amino acids: CASRADSSGNTIYF. The CDR3 region has the DNA TGTGCCAGCAGGGCGGACAGCTCTGGAAACACCATATATTTT.

V usage is TRBV30 and J usage is TRBJ2-5, with TRBD2 matching 15 bases. CDR1 GTSNPN and CDR2 SVGIG come from the germline V gene (reference sequence). The CDR3 is made up of 16 amino acids. V gave up 1 base and J gave up 5 bases; unmatched junction bases: 5. CDR3 sequence: CAWSAGLAGGPETQYF. DNA of the CDR3: TGTGCCTGGAGTGCTGGACTAGCGGGAGGGCCGGAGACCCAGTACTTC. Drawing the rest from reference TRBV30 and TRBJ2-5, the complete variable domain is SQTIHQWPATLVQPVGSPLSLECTVEGTSNPNLYWYRQAAGRGLQLLFYSVGIGQISSEVPQNLSASRPQDRQFILSSKKLLLSDSGFYLCAWSAGLAGGPETQYFGPGTRLLVL.

This clone was found a few times. This sample also contains other DNA sequences that code for the same CDR3. The CDR3 reads CASSPQGLETQYF. The CDR3 coding sequence is TGTGCCAGCTCACCACAGGGTCTGGAGACCCAGTACTTC. V is TRBV18 and J is TRBJ2-5; no clear D gene. The CDR3 is 13 amino acids. The V gene lost 1 base and the J gene lost 5 bases, with 8 bases spanning the gap. Per germline, CDR1 KGHSH and CDR2 LQKENI. The whole variable domain, filled in from reference TRBV18 and TRBJ2-5, reads NAGVMQNPRHLVRRRGQEARLRCSPMKGHSHVYWYRQLPEEGLKFMVYLQKENIIDESGMPKERFSAEFPKEGPSILRIQQVVRGDSAAYFCASSPQGLETQYFGPGTRLLVL.

The chain is built from TRBV6-1 and TRBJ2-7; TRBD2 is a possible D gene (6 bases). Trimming took 6 bases from V and 0 from J, leaving 12 bases between them. The CDR3 runs 14 residues. Germline V lookup: CDR1 MNHNS, CDR2 SASEGT. DNA of the CDR3: TGTGCCAGCAGAGGGACTTTTGACTCCTACGAGCAGTACTTC. It translates to CASRGTFDSYEQYF.

The rearrangement links TRBV9 to TRBJ2-3, with 10 bases aligning to TRBD2. Germline V gives CDR1 SGDLS, CDR2 YYNGEE. The J segment lost 5 bases and the V segment lost 5 bases, leaving 11 bases of the junction unmatched. The CDR3 extends over 16 amino acids. The CDR3 DNA follows: TGTGCCAGCAGGAGAGGGATAGCGGGAGGTGTAGATACGCAGTATTTT. This encodes CASRRGIAGGVDTQYF.

V gene TRBV30 combines with J gene TRBJ1-1; D remains unclear. This CDR3 is 13 amino acids long. The V gene's germline CDR1 is GTSNPN and CDR2 SVGIG (reference sequence). The V end was cut by 4 bases, the J end by 0 bases, with 9 bases between. The CDR3 sequence is CAWNLGMNTEAFF. The CDR3 DNA reads TGTGCCTGGAATCTGGGGATGAACACTGAAGCTTTCTTT.

V and J are TRBV4-1 and TRBJ1-5, with a weak D call TRBD1 (5 bases). CDR1 is MGHRA, CDR2 YSYEKL, per germline. V lost 4 bases and J lost 6, with 13 bases in between. The CDR3 sequence is 14 residues long. For the CDR3, the DNA is TGCGCCAGCAGCCTCCCGGGGAGGGGTCAGCCCCAGCATTTT. Encoded protein: CASSLPGRGQPQHF.

The chain is built from TRBV6-1 and TRBJ2-7; 12 nucleotides align to TRBD2. V lost 6 bases and J lost 5; bases outside the gene matches: 2. Germline CDR1 MNHNS, CDR2 SASEGT. This CDR3 spans 13 amino acids. The CDR3 DNA reads as TGTGCCAGCAGGCTAGCGGGGGGGCACGAGCAGTACTTC. Translation gives CASRLAGGHEQYF.